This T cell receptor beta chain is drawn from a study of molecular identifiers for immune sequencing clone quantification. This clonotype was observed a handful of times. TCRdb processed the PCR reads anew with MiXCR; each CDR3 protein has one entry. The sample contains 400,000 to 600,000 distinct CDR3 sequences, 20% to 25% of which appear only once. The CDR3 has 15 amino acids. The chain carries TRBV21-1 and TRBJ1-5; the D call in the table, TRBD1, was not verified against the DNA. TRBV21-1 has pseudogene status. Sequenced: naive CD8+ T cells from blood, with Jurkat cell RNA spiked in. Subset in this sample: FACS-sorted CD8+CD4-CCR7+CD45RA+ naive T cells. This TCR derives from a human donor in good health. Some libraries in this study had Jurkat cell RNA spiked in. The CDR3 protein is CASSPWGASNQPQHF. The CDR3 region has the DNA TGTGCCAGCAGCCCATGGGGGGCTAGCAATCAGCCCCAGCATTTT.